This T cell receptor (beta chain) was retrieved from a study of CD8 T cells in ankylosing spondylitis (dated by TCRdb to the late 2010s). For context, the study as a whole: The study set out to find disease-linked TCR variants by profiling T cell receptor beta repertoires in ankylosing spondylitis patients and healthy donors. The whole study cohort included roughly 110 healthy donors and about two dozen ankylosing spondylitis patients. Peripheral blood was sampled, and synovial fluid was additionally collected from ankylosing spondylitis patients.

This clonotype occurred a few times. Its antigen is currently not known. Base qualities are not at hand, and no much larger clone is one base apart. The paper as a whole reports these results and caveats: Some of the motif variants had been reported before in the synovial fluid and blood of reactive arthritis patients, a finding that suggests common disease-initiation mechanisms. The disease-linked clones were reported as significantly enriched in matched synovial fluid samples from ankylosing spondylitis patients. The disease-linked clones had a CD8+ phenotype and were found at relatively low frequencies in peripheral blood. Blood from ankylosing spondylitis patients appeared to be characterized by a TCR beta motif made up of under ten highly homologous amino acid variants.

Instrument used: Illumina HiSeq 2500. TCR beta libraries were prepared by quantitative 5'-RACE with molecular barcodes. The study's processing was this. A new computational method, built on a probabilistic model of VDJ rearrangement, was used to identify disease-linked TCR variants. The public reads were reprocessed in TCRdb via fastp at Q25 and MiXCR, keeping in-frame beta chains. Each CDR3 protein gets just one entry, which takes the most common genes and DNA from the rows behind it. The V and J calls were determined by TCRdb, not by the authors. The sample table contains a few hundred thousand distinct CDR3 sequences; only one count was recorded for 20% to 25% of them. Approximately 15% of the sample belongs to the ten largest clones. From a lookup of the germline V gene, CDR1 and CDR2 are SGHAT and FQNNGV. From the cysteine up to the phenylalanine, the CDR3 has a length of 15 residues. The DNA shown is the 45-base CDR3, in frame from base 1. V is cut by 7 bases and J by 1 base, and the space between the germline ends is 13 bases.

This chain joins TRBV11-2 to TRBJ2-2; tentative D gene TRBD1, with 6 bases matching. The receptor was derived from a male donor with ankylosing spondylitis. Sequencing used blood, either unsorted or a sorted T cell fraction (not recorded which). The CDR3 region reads CASKSGTRNTGELFF. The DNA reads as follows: TGTGCCAGCAAGTCTGGGACAAGGAACACCGGGGAGCTGTTTTTT.